This TCR beta chain was identified in a study of neoadjuvant anti-PD-1 for oral cavity cancer. Whole-study findings and limits: Higher pretreatment Treg/Th17 ratios tracked higher pretreatment blood clonality. Greater tumor shrinkage accompanied bigger post-treatment sizes of preexisting clones. Only a few patients per response group were TCR-analyzed; validation needed.

Remarks on this clone: Its specificity is unknown.

Two replicates per tumor sample, mostly from around 4.9 ug of genomic DNA. Measured with immunoSEQ multiplex PCR; TCRdb has only the in-frame clones, and not every one. The sample holds under 7,500 clones, nearly 55% seen once. V shed 0 bases and J shed 8 bases, with 10 bases lying between them. The germline CDR1 and CDR2 sequences are MNHNS and SASEGT. CDR3 size: 13 residues. The V gene is TRBV6-1, the J gene TRBJ1-2; D unresolved. The starting material was tumor tissue, obtained before nivolumab (anti-PD-1) treatment. This TCR was recovered from a person aged 35-79 years with oral cavity squamous cell carcinoma. CDR3 bases: TGTGCCAGCAGTGAAGCGAGGGAGTACGGCTACACCTTC. This codes for CASSEAREYGYTF.